Listed below are T cell receptor beta chains from one sample, sequenced in a study of blood T cell repertoires in COVID-19. The protocol was immunoSEQ multiplex PCR, while the TCRdb copy is restricted to in-frame clones and leaves out a portion. The sample holds about 200,000 clones, roughly 81% seen once. The sequencing input was peripheral blood. The receptors shown here come from a woman older than 75 with acute or convalescent COVID-19. CDR3s include the opening cysteine and the closing phenylalanine or tryptophan. D genes are given only for firm matches. Size is stated for part of the rows, as once, few or many counts, or as a class when the clone is expanded.

J: TRBJ2-5; V: TRBV24-1; D: TRBD2; size: few; CDR3: CATSDVTSGREETQYF; DNA: TGTGCCACCAGTGACGTAACTAGCGGGAGGGAAGAGACCCAGTACTTC
J: TRBJ2-1; V: TRBV11-2; D: -; size: -; CDR3: CASSLLSASSYNEQFF; DNA: TGTGCCAGCAGCTTATTGAGCGCTAGCTCCTACAATGAGCAGTTCTTC
J: TRBJ1-2; V: TRBV12-3/TRBV12-4; D: -; size: once; CDR3: CASSLGTDYGYTF; DNA: TGTGCCAGCAGTTTAGGGACAGACTATGGCTACACCTTC
J: TRBJ2-1; V: TRBV20-1; D: TRBD1; size: -; CDR3: CSASSIRQGSYNEQFF; DNA: TGCAGTGCTAGTTCTATCCGACAGGGTTCCTACAATGAGCAGTTCTTC
J: TRBJ2-3; V: TRBV12-5; D: -; size: once; CDR3: CASGLTGTDTQYF; DNA: TGTGCTAGTGGGTTGACAGGCACAGATACGCAGTATTTT
J: TRBJ1-2; V: TRBV25-1; D: TRBD1; size: -; CDR3: CASSVRDSYYGYTF; DNA: TGTGCCAGCAGTGTACGGGACAGCTACTATGGCTACACCTTC
J: TRBJ2-7; V: TRBV28; D: TRBD2; size: -; CDR3: CASSLTGGDYEQYF; DNA: TGTGCCAGCAGTTTAACCGGGGGGGACTACGAGCAGTACTTC
J: TRBJ2-7; V: TRBV29-1; D: -; size: once; CDR3: CSVVWEKPEQYF; DNA: TGCAGCGTTGTTTGGGAGAAGCCTGAGCAGTACTTC
J: TRBJ2-4; V: TRBV18; D: -; size: -; CDR3: CASSPMAVLAKNIQYF; DNA: TGTGCCAGCTCACCAATGGCGGTACTAGCCAAAAACATTCAGTACTTC
J: TRBJ1-1; V: TRBV29-1; D: -; size: -; CDR3: CSAGEWDTEAFF; DNA: TGCAGCGCAGGGGAATGGGACACTGAAGCTTTCTTT
J: TRBJ2-7; V: TRBV11-2; D: TRBD1; size: few; CDR3: CASSLTGTGLYEQYF; DNA: TGTGCCAGCAGCCTTACCGGGACAGGGCTCTACGAGCAGTACTTC
J: TRBJ1-1; V: TRBV4-2; D: TRBD1; size: -; CDR3: CASSQGQGWTEAFF; DNA: TGTGCCAGCAGCCAAGGACAGGGATGGACTGAAGCTTTCTTT
J: TRBJ1-1; V: TRBV3-1/TRBV3-2; D: -; size: -; CDR3: CASSFQNTEAFF; DNA: TGTGCCAGCAGCTTCCAAAACACTGAAGCTTTCTTT
J: TRBJ1-5; V: TRBV6-5; D: TRBD1; size: -; CDR3: CASRRTGGFNQPQHF; DNA: TGTGCCAGCAGGAGGACAGGGGGTTTCAATCAGCCCCAGCATTTT
J: TRBJ2-1; V: TRBV5-6; D: TRBD2; size: -; CDR3: CASRGLAVEYEQFF; DNA: TGTGCCAGCAGAGGACTAGCGGTTGAATATGAGCAGTTCTTC
J: TRBJ2-3; V: TRBV24-1; D: -; size: -; CDR3: CATSEALTDTQYF; DNA: TGTGCCACCAGTGAGGCCCTCACAGATACGCAGTATTTT
J: TRBJ2-5; V: TRBV28; D: TRBD1; size: once; CDR3: CASSWDRRVETQYF; DNA: TGTGCCAGCAGTTGGGACAGGCGAGTGGAGACCCAGTACTTC
J: TRBJ1-5; V: TRBV5-6; D: TRBD1; size: -; CDR3: CASNKRTAGGRQPQHF; DNA: TGTGCCAGCAACAAAAGAACAGCAGGGGGGAGACAGCCCCAGCATTTT
J: TRBJ1-5; V: TRBV25-1; D: -; size: -; CDR3: CASSAGHYQPQHF; DNA: TGTGCCAGCAGTGCAGGACACTATCAGCCCCAGCATTTT
J: TRBJ2-1; V: TRBV20-1; D: -; size: -; CDR3: CSASRGKGYNEQFF; DNA: TGCAGTGCTAGTCGGGGGAAGGGGTACAATGAGCAGTTCTTC
J: TRBJ2-2; V: TRBV4-3; D: TRBD2; size: once; CDR3: CASSQDRGTSVPAELFF; DNA: TGCGCCAGCAGCCAAGATAGGGGGACTAGCGTCCCCGCTGAGCTGTTTTTT
J: TRBJ2-3; V: TRBV11-3; D: -; size: -; CDR3: CASSLGHTDTQYF; DNA: TGTGCCAGCAGCTTAGGGCACACAGATACGCAGTATTTT
J: TRBJ1-2; V: TRBV30; D: TRBD1; size: -; CDR3: CAWSSTDRVQGGYTF; DNA: TGTGCCTGGAGTTCCACCGACAGGGTACAAGGTGGCTACACCTTC
J: TRBJ1-2; V: TRBV12-3/TRBV12-4; D: -; size: -; CDR3: CASTQDRTYGYTF; DNA: TGTGCCAGTACCCAGGACAGAACCTATGGCTACACCTTC
J: TRBJ2-5; V: TRBV5-5; D: TRBD1; size: -; CDR3: CASSPRTGAQETQYF; DNA: TGTGCCAGCAGCCCCAGGACAGGGGCCCAAGAGACCCAGTACTTC
J: TRBJ2-3; V: TRBV6-6; D: -; size: -; CDR3: CASSTSLMTSTDTQYF; DNA: TGTGCCAGCAGTACCTCCTTGATGACTAGCACAGATACGCAGTATTTT